This entry features one T cell receptor (beta chain) sequence. The source of the sample is a study of blood T cell repertoires in COVID-19. Study background: COVID-19 samples collected from the United States, Italy and Spain covered acute and convalescent phases. Sources were T cells, B-cell-depleted T cells, or PBMCs; the material itself was cDNA or gDNA.

V lost 4 bases, J lost 5 bases, and 2 bases stayed unmatched. CDR1 is SEHNR, CDR2 FQNEAQ, per germline (reference sequence). This CDR3 contains 13 residues. Source study methods: It was from reference gene primer amplification that nucleated cell counts were estimated. TCRdb's copy holds only in-frame clones and misses some; the assay was immunoSEQ multiplex PCR. V and J calls and clone size are copied from that table; D and trimming were computed from the DNA. The sample includes 200,000 to 250,000 clones, around 80% of them seen just once. The gene calls are TRBV7-9 and TRBJ1-5, with TRBD1 identical over 7 bases. The specimen sequenced was peripheral blood. The receptor comes from a woman aged 70-85 years with acute or convalescent COVID-19. DNA for the CDR3: TGTGCCAGCAGCTGGGACAGAGATCAGCCCCAGCATTTT. Amino acid sequence: CASSWDRDQPQHF. The whole variable domain, remainder taken from reference TRBV7-9 and TRBJ1-5, is DTGVSQNPRHKITKRGQNVTFRCDPISEHNRLYWYRQTLGQGPEFLTYFQNEAQLEKSRLLSDRFSAERPKGSFSTLEIQRTEQGDSAMYLCASSWDRDQPQHFGDGTRLSIL.